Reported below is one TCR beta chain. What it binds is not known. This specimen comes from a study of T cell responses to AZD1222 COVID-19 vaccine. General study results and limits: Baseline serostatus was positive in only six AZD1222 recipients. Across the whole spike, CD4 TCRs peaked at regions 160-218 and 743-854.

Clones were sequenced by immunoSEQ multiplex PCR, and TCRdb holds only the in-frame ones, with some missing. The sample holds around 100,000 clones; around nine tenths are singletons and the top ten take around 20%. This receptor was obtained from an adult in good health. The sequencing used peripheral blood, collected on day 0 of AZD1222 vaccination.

The CDR3 bases are TGCGCCAGCAGCACCGGACAGGGGTCCGAGCAGTACTTC. This codes for CASSTGQGSEQYF. J is TRBJ2-7 and V is TRBV5-1, with 9 positions matching TRBD1. The CDR3 is 13 residues long. The V segment lost 4 bases and the J segment 6 bases; nucleotides outside the gene matches: 5. Germline CDR1 SGHRS, CDR2 YFSETQ. Full variable domain (outside the CDR3, taken from reference TRBV5-1 and TRBJ2-7): KAGVTQTPRYLIKTRGQQVTLSCSPISGHRSVSWYQQTPGQGLQFLFEYFSETQRNKGNFPGRFSGRQFSNSRSEMNVSTLELGDSALYLCASSTGQGSEQYFGPGTRLTVT.